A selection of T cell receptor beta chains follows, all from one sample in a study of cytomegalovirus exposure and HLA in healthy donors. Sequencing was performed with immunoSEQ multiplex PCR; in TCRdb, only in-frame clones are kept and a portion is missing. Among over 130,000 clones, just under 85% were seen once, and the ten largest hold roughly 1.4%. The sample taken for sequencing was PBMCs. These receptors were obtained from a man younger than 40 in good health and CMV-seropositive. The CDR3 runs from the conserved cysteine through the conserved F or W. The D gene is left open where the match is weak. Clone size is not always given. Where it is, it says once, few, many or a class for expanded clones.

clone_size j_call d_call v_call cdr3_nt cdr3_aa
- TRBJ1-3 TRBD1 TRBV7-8 TGTGCCAGCAGGCCGGACAGGGTTTCTGGAAACACCATATATTTT CASRPDRVSGNTIYF
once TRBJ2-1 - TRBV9 TGTGCCAGCAGCCCTAGACCTACTTACAATGAGCAGTTCTTC CASSPRPTYNEQFF
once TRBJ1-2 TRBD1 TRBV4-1 TGCGCCAGCAGCCAAGGAGAGGGGGCCAGCTATGGCTACACCTTC CASSQGEGASYGYTF
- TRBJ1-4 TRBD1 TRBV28 TGTGCCAGCGGGACAGGGCCGGTCGGAAAACTGTTTTTT CASGTGPVGKLFF
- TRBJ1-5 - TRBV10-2 TGCGCCAGCAGTGAGGTGTCAGAAAATCAGCCCCAGCATTTT CASSEVSENQPQHF
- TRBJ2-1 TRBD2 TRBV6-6 TGTGCCAGCAGTTATGGCGGGGGAAAGTATGAGCAGTTCTTC CASSYGGGKYEQFF
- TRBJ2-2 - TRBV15 TGTGCCACCAGCAGAGGGGTTGGAGACACCGGGGAGCTGTTTTTT CATSRGVGDTGELFF
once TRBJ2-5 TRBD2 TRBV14 TGTGCCAGCAGCCAGCCTAGCGGGAGGGAGACCCAGTACTTC CASSQPSGRETQYF
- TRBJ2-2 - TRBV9 TGTGCCAGCAGTTCGGGGGTTAACACCGGGGAGCTGTTTTTT CASSSGVNTGELFF
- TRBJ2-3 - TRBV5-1 TGCGCCAGCAGCTTGGGCGGGGCCACAGATACGCAGTATTTT CASSLGGATDTQYF
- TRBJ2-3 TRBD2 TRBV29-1 TGCAGCGTCCCGGGACTAGCGGGAGCCACAGATACGCAGTATTTT CSVPGLAGATDTQYF